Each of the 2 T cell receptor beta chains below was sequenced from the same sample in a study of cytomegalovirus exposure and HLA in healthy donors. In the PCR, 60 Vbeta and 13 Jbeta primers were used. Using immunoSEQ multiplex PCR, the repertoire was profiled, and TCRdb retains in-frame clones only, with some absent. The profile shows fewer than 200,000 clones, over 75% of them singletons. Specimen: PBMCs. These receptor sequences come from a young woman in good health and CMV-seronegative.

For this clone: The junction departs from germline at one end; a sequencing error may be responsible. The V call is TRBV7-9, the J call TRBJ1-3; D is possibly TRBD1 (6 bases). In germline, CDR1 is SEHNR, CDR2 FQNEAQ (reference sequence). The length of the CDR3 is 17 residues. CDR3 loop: CSSSLGGLVFSGNTIYF. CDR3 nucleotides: TGTTCCAGCAGCTTAGGGGGACTGGTATTCTCTGGAAACACCATATATTTT.

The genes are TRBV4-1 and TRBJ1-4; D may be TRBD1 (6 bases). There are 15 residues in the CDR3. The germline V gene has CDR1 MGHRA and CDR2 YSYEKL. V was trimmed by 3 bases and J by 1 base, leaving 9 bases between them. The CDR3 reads CASSHPDRTNEKLFF. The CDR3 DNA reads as TGCGCCAGCAGCCACCCGGACAGAACTAATGAAAAACTGTTTTTT.